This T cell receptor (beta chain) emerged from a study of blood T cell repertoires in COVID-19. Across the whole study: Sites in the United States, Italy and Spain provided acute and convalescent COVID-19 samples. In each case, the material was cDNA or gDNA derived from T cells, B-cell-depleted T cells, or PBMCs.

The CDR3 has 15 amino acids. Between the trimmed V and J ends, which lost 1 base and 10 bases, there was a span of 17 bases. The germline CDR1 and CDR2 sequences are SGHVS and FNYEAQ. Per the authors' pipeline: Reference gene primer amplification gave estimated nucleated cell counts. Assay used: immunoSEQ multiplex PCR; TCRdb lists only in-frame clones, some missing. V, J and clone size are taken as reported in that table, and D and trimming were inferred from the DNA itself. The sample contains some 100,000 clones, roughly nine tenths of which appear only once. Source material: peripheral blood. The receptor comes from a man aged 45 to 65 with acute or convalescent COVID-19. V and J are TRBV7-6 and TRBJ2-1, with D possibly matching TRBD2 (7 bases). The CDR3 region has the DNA TGTGCCAGCAGCTTAGAACCAAGGCGGGGGCTGGAGCAGTTCTTC. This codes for CASSLEPRRGLEQFF.